These 32 T cell receptor beta chains came from one sample sequenced in a study of identical twins. Via MiXCR, TCRdb re-called the 5' RACE reads, giving one row per CDR3 protein. The sample has around 510,000 distinct CDR3 sequences, approximately 14% seen once. This same sample was also part of a study on yellow fever vaccine responses in identical twins.

Material: CD4+ T cells sorted from blood. The source of these receptors is a woman aged 18-30 years in good health.

This clonotype was seen only a few times. V is TRBV3-1 and J is TRBJ2-3; D ambiguous. V lost 3 bases, J lost 4 bases, and 11 bases lay in between. The CDR3 consists of 14 residues. Germline V gives CDR1 LGHDT, CDR2 YNNKEL (reference sequence). The DNA for the CDR3 is TGTGCCAGCAGCCAGTGGGATTACGCAGATACGCAGTATTTT. It yields the protein CASSQWDYADTQYF.

This clonotype turned up a few times. This chain uses TRBV6-5 with TRBJ1-2, with 7 bases aligning to TRBD1. Germline trimming cut 6 bases from V and 1 base from J; bases unmatched to any gene: 11. The germline gives CDR1 MNHEY, CDR2 SVGAGI. The CDR3 runs to 16 residues. In DNA form, the CDR3 reads TGTGCCAGCAGCTATACCGGGACAGACAGTAACTATGGCTACACCTTC. Translation: CASSYTGTDSNYGYTF.

This sequence joins TRBV10-3 and TRBJ2-2; TRBD1 matches 12 bases. CDR1 ENHRY and CDR2 SYGVKD come from the germline V gene. With V trimmed by 6 bases and J by 3 bases, 5 bases remained unmatched. The CDR3 runs 16 residues. The CDR3 DNA reads TGTGCCATCAGGGGGACAGGGGGCGCCTACACCGGGGAGCTGTTTTTT. Protein product: CAIRGTGGAYTGELFF.

This clonotype was seen a few times. The V call is TRBV20-1, the J call TRBJ2-1; D is uncertain. The CDR3 covers 14 residues. Germline V gene data show CDR1 as DFQATT and CDR2 as SNEGSKA (reference sequence). V dropped 5 bases and J dropped 3 bases, with 14 bases sitting between them. The CDR3 here is CSAVGGKGYNEQFF. The CDR3 DNA reads as TGCAGTGCTGTAGGTGGGAAGGGCTACAATGAGCAGTTCTTC.

This clonotype was recorded many times. The V and J genes are TRBV5-1 and TRBJ2-3; maybe TRBD1 (6 bases). The length of the CDR3 is 13 residues. Deletions cut 4 bases from V and 2 bases from J, with 8 bases between. Germline V CDR1 and CDR2: SGHRS, YFSETQ. CDR3 in DNA: TGCGCCAGCAGCGGGGGCTCCACAGATACGCAGTATTTT. Residues: CASSGGSTDTQYF.

This rearrangement joins TRBV5-1 to TRBJ2-7; D unresolved. Looked up from germline, CDR1 is SGHRS and CDR2 is YFSETQ. Trimming left V 0 bases short and J 2 bases short, with 15 bases between. The CDR3 is made up of 16 amino acids. The chain's CDR3 is CASSLAEIGVPYEQYF. CDR3 nucleotides: TGCGCCAGCAGCTTGGCCGAGATTGGGGTTCCCTACGAGCAGTACTTC. The whole variable domain, filled in from reference TRBV5-1 and TRBJ2-7, reads KAGVTQTPRYLIKTRGQQVTLSCSPISGHRSVSWYQQTPGQGLQFLFEYFSETQRNKGNFPGRFSGRQFSNSRSEMNVSTLELGDSALYLCASSLAEIGVPYEQYFGPGTRLTVT.

The sample holds many counts of this clonotype. The chain combines TRBV10-3 with TRBJ2-5; TRBD2 agrees at 8 bases. With 8 bases clipped from V and 4 bases from J, the junction kept 6 bases outside the gene matches. CDR1 ENHRY and CDR2 SYGVKD come from the germline V gene. The CDR3 runs 13 residues. The CDR3 here is CAIQRETPETQYF. In DNA, the CDR3 is TGTGCCATCCAGCGGGAGACTCCAGAGACCCAGTACTTC.

V gene TRBV29-1 combines with J gene TRBJ2-1; 9 nucleotides align to TRBD1. CDR1 and CDR2 (germline): SQVTM, ANQGSEA. The CDR3 spans 14 residues. J was trimmed by 7 bases and V by 4 bases; bases with no gene match: 8. The CDR3 sequence is CSVAADRGWNEQFF. CDR3 nucleotide sequence: TGCAGCGTTGCCGCGGACAGGGGATGGAATGAGCAGTTCTTC.

Worth noting for this clonotype: Being one base from a much bigger clone, this may be a read error. The rearrangement uses TRBV7-2 and TRBJ2-7, with D possibly matching TRBD2 (6 bases). Deletions cut 6 bases from V and 3 bases from J, with 6 bases between. CDR3 length: 11 amino acids. Germline V gene data show CDR1 as SGHTA and CDR2 as FQGNSA. CDR3 bases: TGTGCCAGCAGGGAGGGCTACGAGCAGTACTTC. Its protein is CASREGYEQYF.

There are a few counts of this clonotype. The chain carries TRBV11-1 and TRBJ2-1, with 8 nucleotides matching TRBD2. The CDR3 has 21 amino acids. Germline V lookup: CDR1 SGHAT, CDR2 FQDESV (reference sequence). The J segment lost 3 bases and the V segment lost 1 base, leaving 20 bases of the junction unmatched. The CDR3 is CASSLVFEVLAESLNYNEQFF. Here the CDR3 DNA reads TGTGCCAGCAGCTTAGTATTTGAGGTACTAGCGGAGAGCCTAAACTACAATGAGCAGTTCTTC.

In its sample, this clonotype was seen many times. The J gene is TRBJ1-4, the V gene TRBV12-3 or TRBV12-4; 10 bases align to TRBD1. This CDR3 is built from 15 residues. V lost 5 bases and J lost 4; bases outside the gene matches: 4. The CDR3 DNA is TGTGCCAGCAGTCGGGGACAGGGGAATAATGAAAAACTGTTTTTT. This gives the protein CASSRGQGNNEKLFF.

V usage is TRBV30 and J usage is TRBJ2-5; 10 positions agree with TRBD1. Germline CDR1 GTSNPN, CDR2 SVGIG (reference sequence). Trimming took 2 bases from V and 1 from J; bases not matched to a gene: 10. This CDR3 spans 17 amino acids. This CDR3 is CAWSRDRGGRPQETQYF. CDR3 DNA sequence: TGTGCCTGGAGTAGGGACAGGGGCGGCCGGCCCCAAGAGACCCAGTACTTC.

This clonotype has only a few counts. This chain uses TRBV6-1 with TRBJ2-1; maybe TRBD1 (6 bases). This CDR3 contains 17 residues. V dropped 0 bases and J dropped 4 bases, with 16 bases sitting between them. The germline gives CDR1 MNHNS, CDR2 SASEGT. This CDR3 is CASSEALPRGHYNEQFF. In DNA, the CDR3 is TGTGCCAGCAGTGAAGCGCTTCCCAGGGGACATTACAATGAGCAGTTCTTC.

This clonotype has only a few counts. The chain carries TRBV20-1 and TRBJ2-5; 10 positions agree with TRBD2. V gave up 4 bases and J gave up 5 bases; unmatched junction bases: 4. Germline CDR1 DFQATT, CDR2 SNEGSKA (reference sequence). The CDR3 covers 13 residues. The DNA for the CDR3 is TGCAGTGCTACTAGCGGGGGATCGGAGACCCAGTACTTC. As protein: CSATSGGSETQYF.

The CDR3 region is CSASTGVGYGYTF. Here the CDR3 DNA reads TGCAGTGCCTCAACAGGGGTGGGGTATGGCTACACCTTC. The chain links TRBV20-1 to TRBJ1-2, with TRBD1 matching 7 bases. J was trimmed by 5 bases and V by 6 bases; bases with no gene match: 9. The CDR3 totals 13 residues. Germline V gives CDR1 DFQATT, CDR2 SNEGSKA (reference sequence).

V gene TRBV15 combines with J gene TRBJ2-4; D is possibly TRBD1 (5 bases). This CDR3 is 14 amino acids long. Trimming removed 0 bases at V and 8 bases at J, with 11 bases between. The germline V gene encodes CDR1 LNHNV and CDR2 YYDKDF (reference sequence). In DNA, the CDR3 is TGTGCCACCAGCAGAGACAGGGTAGGGGACATTCAGTACTTC. This codes for CATSRDRVGDIQYF.

This chain links TRBV5-1 with TRBJ2-5; D unclear. V lost 4 bases and J 5 bases, leaving 18 bases between the germline ends. This CDR3 comprises 15 residues. Germline V CDR1 and CDR2: SGHRS, YFSETQ. CDR3 residues: CASSTYSFPSETQYF. The CDR3 nucleotides read TGCGCCAGCAGCACTTACTCGTTTCCCAGCGAGACCCAGTACTTC.

This clonotype was picked up a small number of times. The gene calls are TRBV12-3 or TRBV12-4 and TRBJ2-1; perhaps TRBD2 as D (6 bases). V lost 1 base, J lost 5 bases, and 12 bases lay in between. The CDR3 covers 15 residues. The CDR3, as DNA: TGTGCCAGCAGTTTAGGTCTAGCGCCCGACAATGAGCAGTTCTTC. This translates into CASSLGLAPDNEQFF.

This clonotype occurred a few times. J is TRBJ1-4 and V is TRBV7-2; D might be TRBD1 (5 bases). Germline V lookup: CDR1 SGHTA, CDR2 FQGNSA. V was shortened by 1 base and J by 6 bases, with 15 bases between the two germline ends. This CDR3 region has 16 residues. The CDR3 sequence: CASSLDWWTKDEKLFF. DNA for the CDR3: TGTGCCAGCAGCTTAGACTGGTGGACAAAGGATGAAAAACTGTTTTTT. Full variable domain (remainder filled in from reference TRBV7-2 and TRBJ1-4): GAGVSQSPSNKVTEKGKDVELRCDPISGHTALYWYRQSLGQGLEFLIYFQGNSAPDKSGLPSDRFSAERTGGSVSTLTIQRTQQEDSAVYLCASSLDWWTKDEKLFFGSGTQLSVL.

The genes are TRBV5-1 and TRBJ2-4; tentatively, D is TRBD1 (5 bases). With 3 bases removed from V and 0 bases from J, the gap between germline ends came to 16 bases. The CDR3 spans 17 residues. CDR1 is SGHRS and CDR2 is YFSETQ in the germline V gene. In nucleotides, the CDR3 is TGCGCCAGCAGCTCCCGGGCAGGGCTAAAAGCCAAAAACATTCAGTACTTC. Translating gives CASSSRAGLKAKNIQYF.

This rearrangement joins TRBV7-3 to TRBJ2-1; 10 bases line up with TRBD2. Germline CDR1 reads SGHTA; CDR2 reads FQGTGA. The CDR3 loop spans 15 amino acids. Trimming cost V 6 bases and J 9 bases; bases outside gene matches: 11. The CDR3 DNA reads as TGTGCCAGCAGTCGAGGGAGCGGGGGGGCGAGTGAGCAGTTCTTC. This codes for CASSRGSGGASEQFF.

There are many counts of this clonotype. The chain combines TRBV5-1 with TRBJ1-6, with 9 positions matching TRBD1. The CDR3 extends over 15 amino acids. CDR1 SGHRS and CDR2 YFSETQ come from the germline V gene. J was trimmed by 8 bases and V by 4 bases; bases with no gene match: 7. CDR3 sequence (DNA): TGCGCCAGCAGCCCCATGACAGGGGGAGATTCACCCCTCCACTTT. This codes for CASSPMTGGDSPLHF.

This clonotype was observed a few times. J is TRBJ2-1 and V is TRBV5-1; perhaps TRBD2 as D (5 bases). The CDR3 consists of 17 residues. Germline CDR1 is SGHRS and CDR2 is YFSETQ. V shed 0 bases and J shed 0 bases, with 13 bases lying between them. The CDR3, as DNA: TGCGCCAGCAGCTTGGTAGGTAGCGTAAGCTCCTACAATGAGCAGTTCTTC. As protein: CASSLVGSVSSYNEQFF.

This clonotype was observed a handful of times. The gene calls are TRBV3-1 and TRBJ2-2, with 12 bases that match TRBD1. The CDR3 length is 18 residues. Trimming cost V 2 bases and J 7 bases; bases outside gene matches: 11. Germline assignment: CDR1 LGHDT and CDR2 YNNKEL (reference sequence). CDR3 nucleotide sequence: TGTGCCAGCAGCCAAAGCGATAAGGGACAGGGGGCTAACGGGGAGCTGTTTTTT. Protein: CASSQSDKGQGANGELFF. Full variable domain (outside the CDR3, taken from reference TRBV3-1 and TRBJ2-2): DTAVSQTPKYLVTQMGNDKSIKCEQNLGHDTMYWYKQDSKKFLKIMFSYNNKELIINETVPNRFSPKSPDKAHLNLHINSLELGDSAVYFCASSQSDKGQGANGELFFGEGSRLTVL.

V usage is TRBV20-1 and J usage is TRBJ2-7, with TRBD2 identical over 15 bases. The V gene's germline CDR1 is DFQATT and CDR2 SNEGSKA (reference sequence). This CDR3 contains 14 residues. CDR3 sequence: CRAGTSGRLGEQYF. In DNA, the CDR3 is TGCAGGGCCGGGACTAGCGGGAGGCTGGGAGAGCAGTACTTC.

This clonotype has a count of ten or more. The chain employs TRBV14 and TRBJ2-7; D is unresolved. The V gene's germline CDR1 is SGHDN and CDR2 FVKESK. V lost 1 base and J 2 bases, leaving 3 bases between the germline ends. CDR3 size: 12 residues. CDR3: CASSQAAYEQYF. DNA for the CDR3: TGTGCCAGCAGCCAAGCGGCCTACGAGCAGTACTTC.

The chain is built from TRBV6-2 or TRBV6-3 and TRBJ2-1; 8 bases match TRBD2. This CDR3 spans 15 amino acids. Trimming took 7 bases from V and 3 from J; bases not matched to a gene: 8. Germline CDR1 is MNHEY and CDR2 is SVGEGT. The CDR3 region is CASTLPGGGYNEQFF. The CDR3 DNA sequence: TGTGCCAGCACCCTCCCGGGGGGGGGCTACAATGAGCAGTTCTTC.

This clonotype was found a few times. The chain has TRBV12-3 or TRBV12-4 and TRBJ1-2; D is possibly TRBD1 (5 bases). V was pared by 6 bases and J by 4 bases, with 12 bases between. The CDR3 has 13 residues. In DNA, the CDR3 is TGTGCCAGCAGAGCTCCAGGGCCCTATGGCTACACCTTC. Protein product: CASRAPGPYGYTF.

This chain links TRBV24-1 with TRBJ1-3, with 7 bases identical to TRBD1. CDR1 and CDR2 (germline): KGHDR, SFDVKD. The V segment lost 4 bases and the J segment 9 bases; nucleotides outside the gene matches: 11. This CDR3 has 15 amino acids. CDR3 sequence: CATSDPRQGSGTIYF. The CDR3 bases are TGTGCCACCAGTGACCCCAGACAGGGATCCGGCACCATATATTTT.

This sequence joins TRBV4-2 and TRBJ2-5, with 7 nucleotides matching TRBD2. The J segment lost 2 bases and the V segment lost 0 bases, leaving 3 bases of the junction unmatched. Germline values: CDR1 LGHNA, CDR2 YNFKEQ. The CDR3 spans 15 residues. The CDR3 DNA reads as TGTGCCAGCAGCCAAGATGCTAGCGGACAAGAGACCCAGTACTTC. Translating gives CASSQDASGQETQYF.

In nucleotides, the CDR3 is TGTGCCATCAGAAATCTGACAGGGAACGGCTACACCTTC. Translation: CAIRNLTGNGYTF. The genes are TRBV10-3 and TRBJ1-2, with TRBD1 matching over 7 bases. CDR1 is ENHRY and CDR2 is SYGVKD in the germline V gene. Trimming cost V 6 bases and J 8 bases; bases outside gene matches: 9. The CDR3 totals 13 residues.

The V and J genes are TRBV18 and TRBJ1-1; a possible D gene is TRBD1 (6 bases). CDR1 is KGHSH and CDR2 is LQKENI in the germline V gene. This CDR3 is 15 amino acids long. The V end was cut by 3 bases, the J end by 5 bases, with 16 bases between. The CDR3 reads CASSPDARRGTEAFF. DNA for the CDR3: TGTGCCAGCTCACCGGATGCGAGGAGGGGGACTGAAGCTTTCTTT.